The 14 T cell receptor beta chains below come from one sample, sequenced in a study of control samples from healthy donors and cancer patients (dated by TCRdb to the early 2020s). The library was generated by the immunoSEQ multiplex PCR assay. TCRdb mirrors the immuneACCESS table, restricted to in-frame sequences. Some clones are absent from its copies; in checked studies, under half trace to an unresolved V gene, and the reason for the others is unknown. In all, the sample holds nearly 55,000 clones, and 95% to 96% of those were seen once. About 1.9% of the sample lies in the top ten. The sequenced sample was blood. Receptors originate from a woman in her 30s in good health.

The V call is TRBV6-5, the J call TRBJ1-2, with D possibly matching TRBD1 (6 bases). The length of the CDR3 is 13 residues. Germline CDR1 and CDR2: MNHEY and SVGAGI. V was clipped by 6 bases and J by 2 bases, with 10 bases between them. The CDR3 region has the DNA TGTGCCAGCAGAATGGACAGCAACTATGGCTACACCTTC. The encoded protein is CASRMDSNYGYTF.

The V and J genes are TRBV9 and TRBJ1-1; weak D call: TRBD1 (5 bases). The V end lost 4 bases, the J end lost 4 bases, and 11 bases lay between the germline ends. Germline values: CDR1 SGDLS, CDR2 YYNGEE. This CDR3 has 13 amino acids. As DNA, the CDR3 is TGTGCCAGCAGCCGGGGGGGATCCACTGAAGCTTTCTTT. Translated, it gives CASSRGGSTEAFF.

The chain carries TRBV28 and TRBJ2-1; D might be TRBD1 (5 bases). The CDR3 runs 18 residues. Trimming stripped 3 bases from V and 0 bases from J, with 18 bases between. Germline-derived CDR1 and CDR2 are MDHEN and SYDVKM. The DNA of the CDR3 is TGTGCCAGCAGTTTGGGGCAGGGAAAGTTTGGCTCCTACAATGAGCAGTTCTTC. Translating it yields CASSLGQGKFGSYNEQFF.

This chain joins TRBV19 and TRBJ2-5, with TRBD2 as a possible D gene (6 bases). Trimming took off 6 bases at V and 4 bases at J, with 15 bases between the two ends. Germline V lookup: CDR1 LNHDA, CDR2 SQIVND (reference sequence). This CDR3 comprises 14 residues. This chain's CDR3 is CASRPRGGSETQYF. CDR3 nucleotide sequence: TGTGCCAGTAGACCGCGTGGGGGGTCAGAGACCCAGTACTTC.

This rearrangement joins TRBV3-1 (or the pseudogene TRBV3-2) to TRBJ2-3; D may be TRBD2 (6 bases). CDR1 is LGHDT and CDR2 is YNNKEL in the germline V gene (reference sequence). This CDR3 is built from 14 residues. Trimming pared 4 bases from V and 2 bases from J, leaving 10 bases between. The CDR3 DNA sequence: TGTGCCAGCAGCCCCGGGACTCCCACAGATACGCAGTATTTT. Residues: CASSPGTPTDTQYF.

This clone was recorded only once. CDR3 nucleotides: TGTGCCAGCAGCCAAGAATCAAGCCGCACGGTCACCTTC. It translates to CASSQESSRTVTF. V gene TRBV3-1 (or the pseudogene TRBV3-2) combines with J gene TRBJ1-2; D not resolved. V gave up 0 bases and J gave up 13 bases, with 15 bases separating them. Germline values: CDR1 LGHDT, CDR2 YNNKEL (reference sequence). This CDR3 contains 13 residues.

In DNA form, the CDR3 reads TGTGCCAGCAGGACCCGCGGGACCAATGACCCCGAAGCTTTCTTT. Its protein is CASRTRGTNDPEAFF. This chain connects TRBV6-6 to TRBJ1-1, with D perhaps matching TRBD1 (5 bases). The CDR3 loop spans 15 amino acids. Trimming stripped 6 bases from V and 8 bases from J, with 22 bases between. CDR1 and CDR2 from the germline V gene are MNHNY and SVGAGI (reference sequence).

The J gene is TRBJ2-7, the V gene TRBV6-5; the D is unclear. CDR1 is MNHEY, CDR2 SVGAGI, per germline. V was trimmed by 10 bases and J by 9 bases, leaving 25 bases between them. This CDR3 has 14 amino acids. The CDR3 coding sequence is TGTGCCACTACGTCCGGACGGGCGCCCGAGGTGCAGTACTTC. This gives the protein CATTSGRAPEVQYF.

The chain is built from TRBV28 and TRBJ2-1; 7 bases fit TRBD2. CDR3 length: 14 residues. Looked up from germline, CDR1 is MDHEN and CDR2 is SYDVKM. Losses at the gene ends were 2 bases for V and 8 bases for J; bases not matched to a gene: 6. DNA for the CDR3: TGTGCCAGCAGTTTAGCGGGAGTTGGCCATGAGCAGTTCTTC. This codes for CASSLAGVGHEQFF.

J is TRBJ1-5 and V is TRBV28, with TRBD1 matching 7 bases. V lost 3 bases, J lost 7 bases, and 15 bases stayed unmatched. The CDR3 sequence is 17 residues long. In germline, CDR1 is MDHEN, CDR2 SYDVKM. As DNA, the CDR3 is TGTGCCAGCAGTTTCCTTGGCACGACAGGGCCCGCACAGCCCCAGCATTTT. It is translated as CASSFLGTTGPAQPQHF.

The gene calls are TRBV6-5 and TRBJ1-1, with TRBD1 matching over 7 bases. The CDR3 is 16 residues long. J was trimmed by 1 base and V by 4 bases; bases with no gene match: 9. CDR1 and CDR2 (germline): MNHEY, SVGAGI. The CDR3 region has the DNA TGTGCCAGCAGTTCCTCGGGACAGCAAGAGAACACTGAAGCTTTCTTT. The encoded protein is CASSSSGQQENTEAFF.

V usage is TRBV27 and J usage is TRBJ1-2, with TRBD1 matching 10 bases. The V and J ends lost 6 bases and 10 bases, in that order; junction bases with no gene match: 11. The germline V gene encodes CDR1 MNHEY and CDR2 SMNVEV (reference sequence). The CDR3 extends over 14 amino acids. This CDR3 is CASSFNGQGDVYTF. CDR3 sequence (DNA): TGTGCCAGCAGCTTCAACGGACAGGGGGACGTCTACACCTTC.

The rearrangement joins TRBV18 to TRBJ2-2; 7 positions agree with TRBD2. Germline V CDR1 and CDR2: KGHSH, LQKENI. V shed 4 bases, J shed 0 bases, and the junction held 5 bases outside the gene matches. The CDR3 is 16 residues long. The CDR3, as DNA: TGTGCCAGCTCACACTCTAGCGGAGCGAACACCGGGGAGCTGTTTTTT. It specifies CASSHSSGANTGELFF.

This chain joins TRBV28 and TRBJ1-1, with TRBD1 matching 8 bases. V trimming: 2 bases; J trimming: 0 bases; junction bases outside the gene matches: 5. Per germline, CDR1 MDHEN and CDR2 SYDVKM. This CDR3 spans 16 amino acids. CDR3 loop: CASSLAGGTVNTEAFF. In nucleotides, the CDR3 is TGTGCCAGCAGTTTAGCAGGGGGCACGGTGAACACTGAAGCTTTCTTT.